The 30 T cell receptor beta chains below come from one sample, sequenced in a study of cytomegalovirus exposure and HLA in healthy donors. In the PCR, 60 Vbeta and 13 Jbeta primers were used. TCRdb keeps only in-frame clones here, not all; method: immunoSEQ multiplex PCR. This table holds more than 90,000 clones, under 85% found once. The sequenced sample was PBMCs. Receptors were obtained from a man aged 35 to 55 in good health and CMV-seronegative.

The chain joins TRBV4-3 to TRBJ2-6; D gene unclear. This CDR3 spans 17 amino acids. Germline CDR1 is LGHNA and CDR2 is YSLEER. The V gene lost 1 base and the J gene lost 0 bases, with 10 bases spanning the gap. CDR3 sequence reads: CASSQVLKSSGANVLTF. As DNA, the CDR3 is TGCGCCAGCAGCCAAGTACTTAAGAGCTCTGGGGCCAACGTCCTGACTTTC.

This clone was counted a single time. This sequence joins TRBV19 and TRBJ1-1, with a weak D call TRBD1 (6 bases). The CDR3 spans 13 residues. V lost 4 bases to trimming and J lost 0 bases, with 6 bases between them. Per the germline V gene, CDR1 is LNHDA and CDR2 is SQIVND (reference sequence). DNA of the CDR3: TGTGCCAGTAGTAAGGGGGTGAACACTGAAGCTTTCTTT. It translates to CASSKGVNTEAFF.

The chain links TRBV11-2 to TRBJ2-1; tentatively, D is TRBD2 (6 bases). The CDR3 is made up of 15 amino acids. The germline V gene encodes CDR1 SGHAT and CDR2 FQNNGV. Trimming pared 4 bases from V and 12 bases from J, leaving 22 bases between. DNA for the CDR3: TGTGCCAGCAGCTCCTTTTTTGCGGGGCGATTGGGGCAGTTCTTC. It encodes CASSSFFAGRLGQFF.

V gene TRBV18 combines with J gene TRBJ1-1, with D unresolved. The CDR3 has 12 amino acids. Germline V CDR1 and CDR2: KGHSH, LQKENI. The V end lost 3 bases, the J end lost 5 bases, and 7 bases lay between the germline ends. The CDR3 DNA follows: TGTGCCAGCTCACCGTCTATTACTGAAGCTTTCTTT. Protein product: CASSPSITEAFF.

This clone was observed once. The chain has TRBV6-1 and TRBJ2-7; a possible D gene is TRBD2 (6 bases). The CDR3 sequence is 14 residues long. The germline V and J ends were trimmed by 5 bases and 2 bases, with 13 bases remaining between them. CDR1 and CDR2 from the germline V gene are MNHNS and SASEGT. CDR3 nucleotide sequence: TGTGCCAGCAGTCGAACCGGGAGCACCTACGAGCAGTACTTC. Its translation is CASSRTGSTYEQYF.

V gene TRBV28 combines with J gene TRBJ1-5; possibly TRBD1 for D (5 bases). CDR1 and CDR2 from the germline V gene are MDHEN and SYDVKM. This CDR3 region has 15 residues. V was trimmed by 5 bases and J by 4 bases, leaving 15 bases between them. The CDR3 DNA is TGTGCCAGCAGTCTCCAGGGAGGGTTAAATCAGCCCCAGCATTTT. This sequence encodes CASSLQGGLNQPQHF. Full variable domain (rest looked up from reference TRBV28 and TRBJ1-5): DVKVTQSSRYLVKRTGEKVFLECVQDMDHENMFWYRQDPGLGLRLIYFSYDVKMKEKGDIPEGYSVSREKKERFSLILESASTNQTSMYLCASSLQGGLNQPQHFGDGTRLSIL.

V and J are TRBV4-3 and TRBJ1-2; D is uncertain. The V gene's germline CDR1 is LGHNA and CDR2 YSLEER. Trimming pared 4 bases from V and 1 base from J, leaving 13 bases between. The CDR3 runs 15 residues. The CDR3 DNA reads as TGCGCCAGCAGCCCCCGGGCGGGAGGTAACTATGGCTACACCTTC. Its protein product is CASSPRAGGNYGYTF.

The CDR3: CASSQVPGEGEKLFF. The CDR3 DNA sequence: TGCGCCAGCAGCCAAGTCCCAGGGGAGGGTGAAAAACTGTTTTTT. This chain uses TRBV4-1 with TRBJ1-4; tentatively, D is TRBD1 (6 bases). Trimming pared 1 base from V and 7 bases from J, leaving 13 bases between. The germline CDR1 and CDR2 sequences are MGHRA and YSYEKL. This CDR3 comprises 15 residues.

This CDR3 is CASSFKTSGNYEQYF. CDR3 bases: TGTGCCAGCAGCTTTAAGACTAGCGGGAACTACGAGCAGTACTTC. The chain links TRBV5-6 to TRBJ2-7; 11 bases align to TRBD2. Germline V gene data show CDR1 as SGHDT and CDR2 as YYEEEE. V trimming: 2 bases; J trimming: 3 bases; junction bases outside the gene matches: 4. The CDR3 extends over 15 amino acids.

The chain recombines TRBV5-4 with TRBJ2-5; a possible D gene is TRBD2 (6 bases). The CDR3 covers 15 residues. V lost 4 bases and J lost 2, with 15 bases in between. Germline CDR1 SGHNT, CDR2 YYREEE (reference sequence). CDR3 DNA sequence: TGTGCCAGCAGCGGAGGGGCCGGCCGACAAGAGACCCAGTACTTC. Protein: CASSGGAGRQETQYF.

The rearrangement links TRBV7-9 to TRBJ1-2; D unclear. V was cut by 2 bases and J by 6 bases, with 4 bases left in between. CDR3 length: 11 residues. In germline, CDR1 is SEHNR, CDR2 FQNEAQ (reference sequence). CDR3 sequence reads: CASSLLDGYTF. DNA of the CDR3: TGTGCCAGCAGCTTACTAGATGGCTACACCTTC. Based on the CDR3 plus reference TRBV7-9 and TRBJ1-2, the full variable domain is DTGVSQNPRHKITKRGQNVTFRCDPISEHNRLYWYRQTLGQGPEFLTYFQNEAQLEKSRLLSDRFSAERPKGSFSTLEIQRTEQGDSAMYLCASSLLDGYTFGSGTRLTVV.

A word on this clone: A read error may produce the germline difference seen at one junction end. This sequence joins TRBV6-1 and TRBJ2-7, with D tentatively TRBD1 (5 bases). The germline V gene has CDR1 MNHNS and CDR2 SASEGT. This CDR3 spans 13 amino acids. This CDR3 is CASSEGATPLYYF. DNA for the CDR3: TGTGCCAGCAGCGAAGGGGCGACGCCCCTTTACTACTTC.

This clone occurred a few times. V and J are TRBV30 and TRBJ1-1, with 7 nucleotides matching TRBD1. The CDR3 sequence is 15 residues long. In germline, CDR1 is GTSNPN, CDR2 SVGIG (reference sequence). Trimming cost V 1 base and J 7 bases; bases outside gene matches: 12. The CDR3 nucleotides read TGTGCCTGGAGTGCGGGGGGGGTAGGGACAGATGAAGCTTTCTTT. Amino acid sequence: CAWSAGGVGTDEAFF.

The chain recombines TRBV21-1 with TRBJ2-2; TRBD1 is the table's D call and was not checked against the DNA. TRBV21-1 counts as a pseudogene. The CDR3 is made up of 16 amino acids. CDR3 sequence: CASSRFRGGHTGELFF. The CDR3, as DNA: TGTGCCAGCAGCAGGTTCAGGGGCGGACACACCGGGGAGCTGTTTTTT.

In nucleotides, the CDR3 is TGTGCCAGCAGCCCCTCCCTGGGACTAGCGGGAGCCCACGAGCAGTACTTC. The encoded protein is CASSPSLGLAGAHEQYF. V is TRBV7-9 and J is TRBJ2-7; 14 bases line up with TRBD2. This CDR3 region has 17 residues. The germline V gene encodes CDR1 SEHNR and CDR2 FQNEAQ (reference sequence). The J segment lost 5 bases and the V segment lost 5 bases, leaving 11 bases of the junction unmatched.

The chain carries TRBV7-2 and TRBJ1-4, with a tentative D call TRBD1 (5 bases). Per germline, CDR1 SGHTA and CDR2 FQGNSA. Trimming pared 1 base from V and 8 bases from J, leaving 14 bases between. The length of the CDR3 is 15 residues. In nucleotides, the CDR3 is TGTGCCAGCAGCTTAGGGGGCAGGGAAGCCGAAAAACTGTTTTTT. Residues: CASSLGGREAEKLFF.

The rearrangement links TRBV28 to TRBJ2-3; D gene unclear. The germline V and J ends were trimmed by 2 bases and 4 bases, with 4 bases remaining between them. CDR1 MDHEN and CDR2 SYDVKM come from the germline V gene. The CDR3 spans 12 residues. CDR3 nucleotides: TGTGCCAGCAGTTTAATAGCAGATACGCAGTATTTT. Translation gives CASSLIADTQYF.

The rearrangement joins TRBV4-3 to TRBJ2-7, with 10 bases that match TRBD2. This CDR3 has 16 amino acids. Per germline, CDR1 LGHNA and CDR2 YSLEER. V dropped 4 bases and J dropped 2; count of bases not matched to a gene: 8. The DNA for the CDR3 is TGCGCCAGCAGCCCGAAACGCGGACTAGCGGCCTACGAGCAGTACTTC. It specifies CASSPKRGLAAYEQYF.

The genes are TRBV14 and TRBJ1-3; D gene unclear. Germline V gene lookup returns CDR1 SGHDN and CDR2 FVKESK. The CDR3 runs 15 residues. V was pared by 5 bases and J by 0 bases, with 11 bases between. CDR3 protein: CASSFGTSSGNTIYF. The CDR3 nucleotides are TGTGCCAGCAGCTTCGGAACTAGCTCTGGAAACACCATATATTTT.

V and J are TRBV30 and TRBJ1-3; D gene unclear. V lost 0 bases and J lost 0, with 18 bases in between. Germline V gives CDR1 GTSNPN, CDR2 SVGIG (reference sequence). The CDR3 has 18 amino acids. CDR3 sequence: CAWSVFPKATFSGNTIYF. The CDR3 nucleotides read TGTGCCTGGAGTGTTTTCCCCAAAGCGACCTTCTCTGGAAACACCATATATTTT.

As regards this clone: Compared with germline, one end of the junction differs, possibly owing to a read error. Here the CDR3 DNA reads TGTGCCAGCAGTACGACAGGGCACACAGATACGCAGTATTTT. It yields the protein CASSTTGHTDTQYF. The chain is built from TRBV19 and TRBJ2-3, with 7 bases aligning to TRBD1. CDR1 and CDR2 (germline): LNHDA, SQIVND (reference sequence). This CDR3 is 14 amino acids long.

The chain couples TRBV28 to TRBJ1-1; 7 bases fit TRBD1. The CDR3 is 14 residues long. V trimming: 6 bases; J trimming: 5 bases; junction bases outside the gene matches: 9. The V gene's germline CDR1 is MDHEN and CDR2 SYDVKM. The DNA of the CDR3 is TGTGCCAGCAGCCTAGGGGGCGTGGTAACTGAAGCTTTCTTT. It specifies CASSLGGVVTEAFF.

The chain uses TRBV27 and TRBJ2-3; TRBD2 matches 8 bases. The germline V gene has CDR1 MNHEY and CDR2 SMNVEV (reference sequence). The J segment lost 4 bases and the V segment lost 5 bases, leaving 11 bases of the junction unmatched. The CDR3 length is 16 residues. The CDR3 is CASSRGLGQRADTQYF. DNA for the CDR3: TGTGCCAGCAGTCGGGGACTAGGCCAAAGGGCAGATACGCAGTATTTT.

V is TRBV7-9 and J is TRBJ2-2, with 7 bases identical to TRBD2. V lost 3 bases and J lost 10; bases outside the gene matches: 5. This CDR3 spans 13 amino acids. Germline V gene sequence: CDR1 SEHNR, CDR2 FQNEAQ (reference sequence). The CDR3 loop reads CASSFGGGEELFF. DNA for the CDR3: TGTGCCAGCAGCTTCGGCGGGGGAGAGGAGCTGTTTTTT. Supplemented by reference TRBV7-9 and TRBJ2-2, the full variable domain reads DTGVSQNPRHKITKRGQNVTFRCDPISEHNRLYWYRQTLGQGPEFLTYFQNEAQLEKSRLLSDRFSAERPKGSFSTLEIQRTEQGDSAMYLCASSFGGGEELFFGEGSRLTVL.

The rearrangement uses TRBV23-1 and TRBJ1-2; possibly TRBD1 for D (5 bases). TRBV23-1 is classed as an ORF, of uncertain function. This CDR3 has 15 amino acids. Trimming took off 0 bases at V and 4 bases at J, with 12 bases between the two ends. CDR3 nucleotides: TGCGCCAGCAGTCAATCGTTCAGGGTCATCTATGGCTACACCTTC. Encoded protein: CASSQSFRVIYGYTF.

For this clone: The sample contains more than one DNA sequence encoding this CDR3. The genes are TRBV5-1 and TRBJ2-7; 9 nucleotides align to TRBD1. The V segment lost 0 bases and the J segment 4 bases; nucleotides outside the gene matches: 5. Germline V gene sequence: CDR1 SGHRS, CDR2 YFSETQ. The CDR3 has 15 residues. The CDR3: CASSLGTGALYEQYF. DNA of the CDR3: TGCGCCAGCAGCTTGGGGACAGGGGCTCTATACGAGCAGTACTTC. The full variable domain, its missing parts supplied by reference TRBV5-1 and TRBJ2-7, is KAGVTQTPRYLIKTRGQQVTLSCSPISGHRSVSWYQQTPGQGLQFLFEYFSETQRNKGNFPGRFSGRQFSNSRSEMNVSTLELGDSALYLCASSLGTGALYEQYFGPGTRLTVT.

This chain joins TRBV27 and TRBJ1-2; 11 nucleotides match TRBD1. J gave up 7 bases and V 4 bases, and 8 bases lay outside the gene matches. The CDR3 consists of 15 residues. CDR1 and CDR2 from the germline V gene are MNHEY and SMNVEV (reference sequence). CDR3 amino acids: CASSSGTGGVVGYTF. Here the CDR3 DNA reads TGTGCCAGCAGTTCGGGGACAGGGGGAGTTGTTGGCTACACCTTC.

This chain uses TRBV7-6 with TRBJ2-3; no reliable D call. V shed 4 bases and J shed 5 bases, with 7 bases lying between them. The CDR3 runs to 12 residues. The V gene's germline CDR1 is SGHVS and CDR2 FNYEAQ. The CDR3 DNA reads as TGTGCCAGCAGCTCGGTCGGAGATACGCAGTATTTT. Its translation is CASSSVGDTQYF.

Turning to this clone: Germline and junction disagree at one end, which may indicate a read error. The chain links TRBV11-2 to TRBJ2-3; D remains unclear. In germline, CDR1 is SGHAT, CDR2 FQNNGV. The length of the CDR3 is 13 residues. The DNA of the CDR3 is TGTGCCAGTAGCTTAGCAGTCACAGATACGCAGTATTTT. It codes for CASSLAVTDTQYF.

The V and J genes are TRBV11-2 and TRBJ2-3; D possibly corresponds to TRBD2 (5 bases). The V gene's germline CDR1 is SGHAT and CDR2 FQNNGV. The length of the CDR3 is 14 residues. Between the trimmed V and J ends, which lost 3 bases and 5 bases, there was a span of 12 bases. The CDR3, as DNA: TGTGCCAGCAGCTTTACCCTGGCGGGAGATACGCAGTATTTT. Its translation: CASSFTLAGDTQYF.